These T cell receptor beta chains were read from a single sample in a study of T cells in Graves' hyperthyroidism and ophthalmopathy. One entry per CDR3 protein results from TCRdb running MiXCR on the multiplex PCR reads. The table shows 600,000 to 700,000 distinct CDR3 sequences, with roughly 46% occurring only once. Sequencing used peripheral blood or thyroid tissue (not recorded which). The receptors stem from an adult man with Graves' disease, either hyperthyroidism or ophthalmopathy (not recorded which). CDR3s include the opening cysteine and the closing phenylalanine or tryptophan. Each record gives: D gene, V gene, J gene, clone size, CDR3 DNA, CDR3 protein. The D gene is left open where the match is weak. Clone size is shown for a subset of rows, as once, few, many or a class of expanded clone.

TRBD1,TRBV24-1,TRBJ1-4,many,TGTGCCACCAGTGCCATGGACAGGGGAGGAAATGAAAAACTGTTTTTT,CATSAMDRGGNEKLFF
TRBD1,TRBV29-1,TRBJ1-6,NA,TGCAGCGCCACCACCGGACAGGGGGATAATTCACCCCTCCACTTT,CSATTGQGDNSPLHF
NA,TRBV19,TRBJ1-4,NA,TGTGCCAGTAGTCTCGGGGAAGAAAAACTGTTTTTT,CASSLGEEKLFF
NA,TRBV15,TRBJ2-7,NA,TGTGCCACCAGCAGAGGGACGGATGGCTACGAGCAGTACTTC,CATSRGTDGYEQYF
TRBD1,TRBV20-1,TRBJ2-2,NA,TGCAGTGCTAGAGATCTCCAGGGGGATACCGGGGAGCTGTTTTTT,CSARDLQGDTGELFF
NA,TRBV29-1,TRBJ1-1,NA,TGCAGCGTTGAATGGGGCCAGAAGAGGACTGAAGCTTTCTTT,CSVEWGQKRTEAFF
NA,TRBV20-1,TRBJ2-2,NA,TGCAGTGCTAGACAGGGGCGTTACACCGGGGAGCTGTTTTTT,CSARQGRYTGELFF
NA,TRBV19,TRBJ2-2,NA,TGTGCCAGTAGTCTGGTCCTCGGATACACCGGGGAGCTGTTTTTT,CASSLVLGYTGELFF
NA,TRBV2,TRBJ1-5,many,TGTGCCAGCAGAGGACGGAGCAATCAGCCCCAGCATTTT,CASRGRSNQPQHF
TRBD2,TRBV29-1,TRBJ2-7,once,TGCAGCGTTGAGGAGGGACTAGCGGGAGGGGAGCAGTACTTC,CSVEEGLAGGEQYF
TRBD2,TRBV20-1,TRBJ2-5,few,TGCAGTGCTAGAGTCGGACTAGCGGGACAAGAGACCCAGTACTTC,CSARVGLAGQETQYF
TRBD2,TRBV7-9,TRBJ2-6,NA,TGTGCCAGCAGCCCCAAGAGCGGGAGGGCCAACGTCCTGACTTTC,CASSPKSGRANVLTF
TRBD1,TRBV9,TRBJ1-3,few,TGTGCCAGCAGCCCCAGGGGACAGCCTGGAAACACCATATATTTT,CASSPRGQPGNTIYF
NA,TRBV25-1,TRBJ1-1,NA,TGTGCCAGCACCTCCCTGGTAGTGAACATTGAAGCTTTCTTT,CASTSLVVNIEAFF
TRBD1,TRBV19,TRBJ1-5,NA,TGTGCCAGTAGTTTGGCCAGGGGGTCTCGCAATCAGCCCCAGCATTTT,CASSLARGSRNQPQHF
NA,TRBV10-3,TRBJ1-5,few,TGTGCCATCAGTGATACGGGGGATAGCAATCAGCCCCAGCATTTT,CAISDTGDSNQPQHF
NA,TRBV7-8,TRBJ1-3,few,TGTGCCAGCAGCGTCGAGGGGCTTGGCTCTGGAAACACCATATATTTT,CASSVEGLGSGNTIYF
NA,TRBV24-1,TRBJ1-1,NA,TGTGCCACCAGTGTTGAGGGAAAAAGCACTGAAGCTTTCTTT,CATSVEGKSTEAFF
NA,TRBV7-7,TRBJ1-2,NA,TGTGCTAGCAGCTTAAACACTGGAAACTATGGCTACACCTTC,CASSLNTGNYGYTF
TRBD2,TRBV9,TRBJ2-7,few,TGTGCCAGCAGCGGTCCCCTCGGGGGGGGTAACTACGAGCAGTACTTC,CASSGPLGGGNYEQYF
NA,TRBV12-3/TRBV12-4,TRBJ1-1,many,TGTGCCAGCAGCCACGACCTGAACACTGAAGCTTTCTTT,CASSHDLNTEAFF
NA,TRBV7-2,TRBJ2-7,many,TGTGCCAGCAGCTCGGTTCCCCCCTACGAGCAGTACTTC,CASSSVPPYEQYF
TRBD1,TRBV5-1,TRBJ1-2,NA,TGCGCCAGCAGCTTGGCCGGACAGGCCGGCGGCTACACCTTC,CASSLAGQAGGYTF
TRBD1,TRBV29-1,TRBJ1-1,many,TGCAGCGTCACACAGGGGTCCACTGAAGCTTTCTTT,CSVTQGSTEAFF
NA,TRBV7-9,TRBJ2-5,few,TGTGCCAGCAGCTTAAACCAACCAATGTCCCTTGGGACCCAGTACTTC,CASSLNQPMSLGTQYF
TRBD1,TRBV24-1,TRBJ1-2,NA,TGTGCCACCAGTGTCGGGACAGGGGCAATTGGCTACACCTTC,CATSVGTGAIGYTF
NA,TRBV24-1,TRBJ1-2,many,TGTGCCACCAGTGATGCGACAGCTAACTATGGCTACACCTTC,CATSDATANYGYTF
NA,TRBV12-3/TRBV12-4,TRBJ1-1,NA,TGTGCCAGCAGTGCCGGGGGTCCTGGGGCTTCCTTT,CASSAGGPGASF
TRBD1,TRBV6-1,TRBJ1-1,NA,TGTGCCAGCAGTCCCACGGACAGGACCCACACTGAAGCTTTCTTT,CASSPTDRTHTEAFF
TRBD1,TRBV25-1,TRBJ2-7,NA,TGTGCTACAACAGACAGGGGCTATACCTACGAGCAGTACTTC,CATTDRGYTYEQYF
NA,TRBV6-5,TRBJ1-4,few,TGTGCCAGCAGTTCCACTGGGGCAACGCCTAATGAAAAACTGTTTTTT,CASSSTGATPNEKLFF
TRBD1,TRBV2,TRBJ1-1,NA,TGTGCCAGCGGACAGGGGGCTTGGACTGAAGCTTTCTTT,CASGQGAWTEAFF
TRBD1,TRBV7-9,TRBJ1-1,few,TGTGCCAGCAGAGACCCTCCGGGACAGATGAACACTGAAGCTTTCTTT,CASRDPPGQMNTEAFF
TRBD1,TRBV10-3,TRBJ2-2,NA,TGTGCCATCAGTCCGGACAGGGACGGCGGGGAGCTGTTTTTT,CAISPDRDGGELFF
NA,TRBV9,TRBJ2-2,few,TGTGCCAGCAGCGTAGATGGGGGGCCTGGGACCGGGGAGCTGTTTTTT,CASSVDGGPGTGELFF
TRBD1,TRBV2,TRBJ1-2,few,TGTGCCAGCAGCGGGGACAGCACCTATGGCTACACCTTC,CASSGDSTYGYTF
NA,TRBV7-9,TRBJ1-5,NA,TGTGCCAGCAGCTTAGCGGCAGGGGACGGTGAGCCCCAGCATTTT,CASSLAAGDGEPQHF
NA,TRBV7-2,TRBJ1-6,NA,TGTGCCAGCAGCTTAGCAGGGCAGAATCAGCCCCTCCACTTT,CASSLAGQNQPLHF
TRBD1,TRBV10-3,TRBJ2-5,NA,TGTGCCATCAGTGAAGGACAGGGGAGAGCGACCCAGTACTTC,CAISEGQGRATQYF
NA,TRBV12-3/TRBV12-4,TRBJ1-4,few,TGTGCCAGCAGCCAAGACAGGTTACAGAAACTGTTTTTT,CASSQDRLQKLFF
TRBD1,TRBV19,TRBJ2-5,many,TGTGCCAGTAGGACGACAGGGGGTGAGACCCAGTACTTC,CASRTTGGETQYF
NA,TRBV12-3/TRBV12-4,TRBJ1-6,many,TGTGCCAGCACCAATGATAATTCACCCCTCCACTTT,CASTNDNSPLHF
NA,TRBV6-5,TRBJ1-2,many,TGTGCCAGCAGTGGGGACCGGAACTATGGCTACACCTTC,CASSGDRNYGYTF
NA,TRBV12-3/TRBV12-4,TRBJ1-5,many,TGTGCCAGCAGTTTAGCGCGAGGGGGTGGTCAGCCCCAGCATTTT,CASSLARGGGQPQHF
TRBD1,TRBV29-1,TRBJ2-7,NA,TGCAGCGTTGAGGACAGGGAAAGCGAGCAGTACTTC,CSVEDRESEQYF
NA,TRBV7-8,TRBJ2-2,NA,TGTCCCAGCAGCTTAGTGTTCGGGCAGGGGCGGGAGCTGTTTTTT,CPSSLVFGQGRELFF
NA,TRBV12-3/TRBV12-4,TRBJ1-1,NA,TGTGCCAGCAGACTGCCCCGGGGACAGAACACTGAAGCTTTCTTT,CASRLPRGQNTEAFF
NA,TRBV7-9,TRBJ1-2,many,TGTGCCAGCAGCTCCACGTCGACAGAAAATGGCTACACCTTC,CASSSTSTENGYTF
TRBD2,TRBV7-9,TRBJ2-5,NA,TGTGCCAGCAGCCTGAGACTAGCGGGAGTCGGAGAGACCCAGTACTTC,CASSLRLAGVGETQYF